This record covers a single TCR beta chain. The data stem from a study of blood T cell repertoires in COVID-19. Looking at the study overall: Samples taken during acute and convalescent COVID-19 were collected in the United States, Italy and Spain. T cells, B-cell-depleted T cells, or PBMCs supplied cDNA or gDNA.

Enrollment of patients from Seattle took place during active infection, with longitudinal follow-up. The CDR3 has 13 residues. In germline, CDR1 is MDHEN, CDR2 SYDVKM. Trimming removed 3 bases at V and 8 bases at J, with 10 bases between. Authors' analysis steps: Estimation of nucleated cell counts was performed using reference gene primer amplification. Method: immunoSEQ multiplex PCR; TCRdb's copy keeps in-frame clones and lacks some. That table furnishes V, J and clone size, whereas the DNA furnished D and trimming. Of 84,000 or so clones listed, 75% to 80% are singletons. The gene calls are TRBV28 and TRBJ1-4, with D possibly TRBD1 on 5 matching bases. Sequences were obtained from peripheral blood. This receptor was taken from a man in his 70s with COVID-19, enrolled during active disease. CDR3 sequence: CASSFGHVEKLFF. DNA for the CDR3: TGTGCCAGCAGTTTCGGACATGTCGAAAAACTGTTTTTT.